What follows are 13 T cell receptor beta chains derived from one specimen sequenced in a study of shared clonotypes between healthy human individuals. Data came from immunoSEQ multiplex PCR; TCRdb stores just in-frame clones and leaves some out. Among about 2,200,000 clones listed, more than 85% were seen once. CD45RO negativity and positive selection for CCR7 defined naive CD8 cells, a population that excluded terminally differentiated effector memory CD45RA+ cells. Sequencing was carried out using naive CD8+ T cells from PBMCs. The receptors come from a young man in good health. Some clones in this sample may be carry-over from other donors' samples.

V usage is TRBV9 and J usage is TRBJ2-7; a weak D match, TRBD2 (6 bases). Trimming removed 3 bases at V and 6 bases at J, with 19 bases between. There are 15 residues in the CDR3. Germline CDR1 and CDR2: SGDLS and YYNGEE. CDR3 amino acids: CASSGDIGGLSEQYF. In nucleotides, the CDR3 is TGTGCCAGCAGCGGGGATATAGGAGGGCTAAGCGAGCAGTACTTC.

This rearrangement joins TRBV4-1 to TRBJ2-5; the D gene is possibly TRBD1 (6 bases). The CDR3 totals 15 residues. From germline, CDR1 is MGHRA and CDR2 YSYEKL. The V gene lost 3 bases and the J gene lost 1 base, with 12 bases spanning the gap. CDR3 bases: TGCGCCAGCAGCCACTTACAGGGAATCCAAGAGACCCAGTACTTC. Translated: CASSHLQGIQETQYF.

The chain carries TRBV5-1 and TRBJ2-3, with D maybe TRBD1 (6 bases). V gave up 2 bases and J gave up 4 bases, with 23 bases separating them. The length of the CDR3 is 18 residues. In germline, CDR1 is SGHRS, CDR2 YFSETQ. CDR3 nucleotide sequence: TGCGCCAGCAGCTTCTTTATAGGGTCACAGGGACAAGCAGATACGCAGTATTTT. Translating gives CASSFFIGSQGQADTQYF. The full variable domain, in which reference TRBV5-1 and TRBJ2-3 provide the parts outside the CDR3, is KAGVTQTPRYLIKTRGQQVTLSCSPISGHRSVSWYQQTPGQGLQFLFEYFSETQRNKGNFPGRFSGRQFSNSRSEMNVSTLELGDSALYLCASSFFIGSQGQADTQYFGPGTRLTVL.

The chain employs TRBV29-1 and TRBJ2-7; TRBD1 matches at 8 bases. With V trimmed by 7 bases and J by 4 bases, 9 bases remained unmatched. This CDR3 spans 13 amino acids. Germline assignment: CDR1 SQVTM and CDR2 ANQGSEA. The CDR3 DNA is TGCAGCGCCATCGACAGGGGCGATTACGAGCAGTACTTC. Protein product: CSAIDRGDYEQYF.

The CDR3 DNA is TGTGCCAGCAGCACTTCCGGGACTCGTAACAATGAGCAGTTCTTC. Protein: CASSTSGTRNNEQFF. This chain links TRBV9 with TRBJ2-1, with D possibly TRBD2 on 6 matching bases. This CDR3 is 15 amino acids long. Germline CDR1 SGDLS, CDR2 YYNGEE. Deletions cut 4 bases from V and 5 bases from J, with 16 bases between.

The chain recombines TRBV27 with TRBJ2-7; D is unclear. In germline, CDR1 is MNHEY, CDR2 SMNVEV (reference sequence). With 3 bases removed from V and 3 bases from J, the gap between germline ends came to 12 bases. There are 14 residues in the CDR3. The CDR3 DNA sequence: TGTGCCAGCAGTTTGTTTCCACTCGTCTACGAGCAGTACTTC. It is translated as CASSLFPLVYEQYF.

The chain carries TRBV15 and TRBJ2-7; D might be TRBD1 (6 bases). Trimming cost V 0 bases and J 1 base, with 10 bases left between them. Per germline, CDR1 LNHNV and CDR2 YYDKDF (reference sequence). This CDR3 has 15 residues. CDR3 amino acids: CATSREDSPSYEQYF. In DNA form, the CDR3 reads TGTGCCACCAGCAGAGAGGACAGTCCTTCCTACGAGCAGTACTTC.

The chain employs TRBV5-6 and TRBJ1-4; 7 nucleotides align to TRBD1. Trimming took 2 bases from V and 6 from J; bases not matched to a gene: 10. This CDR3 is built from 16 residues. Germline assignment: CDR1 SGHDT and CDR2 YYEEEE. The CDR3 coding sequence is TGTGCCAGCAGCTTAAACAGGGGCCCTGTCGATGAAAAACTGTTTTTT. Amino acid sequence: CASSLNRGPVDEKLFF.

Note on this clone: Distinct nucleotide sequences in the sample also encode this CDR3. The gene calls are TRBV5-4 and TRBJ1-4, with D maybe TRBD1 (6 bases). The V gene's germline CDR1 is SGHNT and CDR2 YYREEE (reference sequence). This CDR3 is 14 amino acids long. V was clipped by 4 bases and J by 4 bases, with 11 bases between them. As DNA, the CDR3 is TGTGCCAGCAGCCTGGGACACAGTAATGAAAAACTGTTTTTT. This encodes CASSLGHSNEKLFF.

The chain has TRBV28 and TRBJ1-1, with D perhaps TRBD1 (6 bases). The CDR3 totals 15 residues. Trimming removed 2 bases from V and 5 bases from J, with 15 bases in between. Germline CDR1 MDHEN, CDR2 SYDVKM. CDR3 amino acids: CASSLGEGVSTEAFF. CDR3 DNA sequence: TGTGCCAGCAGTTTAGGGGAGGGGGTTTCTACTGAAGCTTTCTTT.

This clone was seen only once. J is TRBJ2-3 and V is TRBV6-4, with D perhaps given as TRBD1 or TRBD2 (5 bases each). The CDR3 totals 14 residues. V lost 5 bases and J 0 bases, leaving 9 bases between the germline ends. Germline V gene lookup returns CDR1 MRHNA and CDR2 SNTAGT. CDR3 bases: TGTGCCAGCAGTCCGGGACCCAGCACAGATACGCAGTATTTT. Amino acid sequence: CASSPGPSTDTQYF.

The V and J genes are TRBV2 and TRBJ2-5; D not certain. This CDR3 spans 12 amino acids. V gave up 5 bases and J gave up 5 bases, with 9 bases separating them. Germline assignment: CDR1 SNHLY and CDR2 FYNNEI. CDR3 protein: CASSTGRETQYF. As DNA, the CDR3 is TGTGCCAGCAGTACCGGCCGCGAGACCCAGTACTTC.

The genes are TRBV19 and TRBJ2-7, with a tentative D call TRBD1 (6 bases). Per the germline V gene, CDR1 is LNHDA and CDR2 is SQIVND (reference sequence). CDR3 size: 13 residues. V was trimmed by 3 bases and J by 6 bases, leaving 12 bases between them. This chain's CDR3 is CASSILQGPEQYF. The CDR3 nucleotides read TGTGCCAGTAGTATTCTTCAGGGGCCCGAGCAGTACTTC.